This T cell receptor (beta chain) was sequenced during a study of regulatory T cells in long-lasting Graves disease. General study points: Thyroid tissue went unexamined; only peripheral blood was analyzed.

This clonotype came up many times. Its matching antigen is unknown. Relying on iRepertoire HTBI primers and Arm-PCR of CDR3 regions, the team built TCR beta libraries. TCRdb recomputed calls from the multiplex PCR reads with MiXCR, one row per CDR3 protein. The sample lists around 400,000 distinct CDR3 sequences, over 9.5% occurring once. CDR3 length: 16 amino acids. From germline, CDR1 is MNHEY and CDR2 SVGEGT. The V segment lost 3 bases and the J segment 2 bases; nucleotides outside the gene matches: 9. As for time point: newly diagnosed GD, antithyroid drugs for less than 3 months. Generation of the TCR library employed RNA extracted from PBMCs. The same sample was also studied in work on T cells in Graves' hyperthyroidism and ophthalmopathy.

This receptor was taken from a woman aged 18-29 years with Graves disease. This specimen was peripheral blood mononuclear cells (PBMCs), taken at new diagnosis, from a patient treated with antithyroid drugs. V and J are TRBV6-2 or TRBV6-3 and TRBJ2-7, with 8 bases fitting TRBD1. The CDR3: CASSYSKGQEPYEQYF. The DNA for the CDR3 is TGTGCCAGCAGTTATAGTAAGGGACAGGAGCCCTACGAGCAGTACTTC.